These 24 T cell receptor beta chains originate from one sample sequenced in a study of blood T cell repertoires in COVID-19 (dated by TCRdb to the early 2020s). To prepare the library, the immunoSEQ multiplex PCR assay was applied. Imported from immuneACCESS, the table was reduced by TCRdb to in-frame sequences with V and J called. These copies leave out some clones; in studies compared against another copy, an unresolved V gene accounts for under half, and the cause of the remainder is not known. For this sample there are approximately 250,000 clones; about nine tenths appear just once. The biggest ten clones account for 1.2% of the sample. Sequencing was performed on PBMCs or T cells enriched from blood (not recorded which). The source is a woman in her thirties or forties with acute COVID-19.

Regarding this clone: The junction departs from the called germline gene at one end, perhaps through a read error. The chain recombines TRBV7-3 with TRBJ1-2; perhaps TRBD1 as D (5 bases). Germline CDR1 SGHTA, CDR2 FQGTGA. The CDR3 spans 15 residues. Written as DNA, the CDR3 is TGTGCCAGCAGCTTAACTGGCGGGGCCTTCAGATTTGCAATCTTC. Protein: CASSLTGGAFRFAIF.

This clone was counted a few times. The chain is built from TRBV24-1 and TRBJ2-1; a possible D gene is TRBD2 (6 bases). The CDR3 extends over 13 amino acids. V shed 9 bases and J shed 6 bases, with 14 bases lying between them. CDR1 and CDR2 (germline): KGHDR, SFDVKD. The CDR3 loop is CATESGWINEQFF. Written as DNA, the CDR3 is TGTGCCACCGAAAGCGGGTGGATCAATGAGCAGTTCTTC.

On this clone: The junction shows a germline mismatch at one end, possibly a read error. Here the CDR3 DNA reads TGTGCCAGCGGCCAGATCGAGTGGGATACGCAGTATTTT. The encoded protein is CASGQIEWDTQYF. The V call is TRBV14, the J call TRBJ2-3; no firm D call. The length of the CDR3 is 13 residues. CDR1 is SGHDN and CDR2 is FVKESK in the germline V gene. Variable domain in full (rest from reference TRBV14 and TRBJ2-3): EAGVTQFPSHSVIEKGQTVTLRCDPISGHDNLYWYRRVMGKEIKFLLHFVKESKQDESGMPNNRFLAERTGGTYSTLKVQPAELEDSGVYFCASGQIEWDTQYFGPGTRLTVL.

In nucleotides, the CDR3 is TGTGCCAGCAGCTTTCAGATGGAGGAGACCCAGTACTTC. Its translation is CASSFQMEETQYF. V and J are TRBV5-8 and TRBJ2-5; unclear D gene. V was shortened by 2 bases and J by 5 bases, with 10 bases between the two germline ends. Germline V gives CDR1 SGHTS, CDR2 YDEGEE. The CDR3 is 13 residues long.

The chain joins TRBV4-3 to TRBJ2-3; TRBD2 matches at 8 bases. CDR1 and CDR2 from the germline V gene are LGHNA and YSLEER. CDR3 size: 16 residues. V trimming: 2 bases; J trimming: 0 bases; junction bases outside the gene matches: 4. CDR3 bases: TGCGCCAGCAGCCAACCTCCTAGCGGGAGCACAGATACGCAGTATTTT. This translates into CASSQPPSGSTDTQYF.

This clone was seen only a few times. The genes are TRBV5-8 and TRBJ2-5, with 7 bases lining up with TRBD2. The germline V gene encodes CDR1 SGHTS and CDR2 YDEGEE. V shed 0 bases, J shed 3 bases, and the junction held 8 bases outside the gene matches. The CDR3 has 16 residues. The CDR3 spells CASSLALAFLEETQYF. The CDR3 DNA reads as TGTGCCAGCAGCTTGGCACTAGCGTTCCTAGAAGAGACCCAGTACTTC.

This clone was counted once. In nucleotides, the CDR3 is TGTGCCTGGAGGCCTTTAAGTGGGCGCGGGGGGCACACTGAAGCTTTCTTT. This translates into CAWRPLSGRGGHTEAFF. The chain couples TRBV30 to TRBJ1-1, with D possibly matching TRBD1 (6 bases). V lost 3 bases, J lost 3 bases, and 23 bases lay in between. The germline V gene has CDR1 GTSNPN and CDR2 SVGIG (reference sequence). The CDR3 runs to 17 residues.

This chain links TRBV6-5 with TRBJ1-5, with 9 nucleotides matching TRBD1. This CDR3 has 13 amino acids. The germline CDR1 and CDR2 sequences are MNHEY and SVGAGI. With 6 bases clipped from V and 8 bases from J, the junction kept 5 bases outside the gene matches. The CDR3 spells CASRDGTGKPQHF. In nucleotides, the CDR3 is TGTGCCAGCAGGGACGGGACAGGGAAGCCCCAGCATTTT.

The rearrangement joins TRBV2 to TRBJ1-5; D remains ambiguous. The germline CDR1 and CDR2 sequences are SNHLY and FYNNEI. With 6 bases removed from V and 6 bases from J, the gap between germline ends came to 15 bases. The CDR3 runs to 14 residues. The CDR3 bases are TGTGCCAGCAGGTCCGGGAAAAGTTCTCAGCCCCAGCATTTT. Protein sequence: CASRSGKSSQPQHF.

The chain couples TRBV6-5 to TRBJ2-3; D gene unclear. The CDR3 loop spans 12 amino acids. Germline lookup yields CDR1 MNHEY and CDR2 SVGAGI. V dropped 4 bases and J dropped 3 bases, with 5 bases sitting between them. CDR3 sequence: CASSSTTDTQYF. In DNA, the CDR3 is TGTGCCAGCAGTTCAACTACAGATACGCAGTATTTT.

The CDR3 DNA reads TGTGCCAGCAGCCAACCGACAGAGGGAGGCTATGGCTACACCTTC. This encodes CASSQPTEGGYGYTF. The chain recombines TRBV7-2 with TRBJ1-2; TRBD1 might be the D (5 bases). CDR3 size: 15 residues. CDR1 is SGHTA, CDR2 FQGNSA, per germline. Trimming shortened V by 5 bases and J by 4 bases, and 17 bases separated the two germline ends.

CDR3 sequence reads: CASSLQGWANVLTF. The CDR3 DNA follows: TGTGCCAGCAGTTTACAGGGATGGGCCAACGTCCTGACTTTC. The rearrangement links TRBV27 to TRBJ2-6; a weak D match, TRBD1 (5 bases). The germline V gene has CDR1 MNHEY and CDR2 SMNVEV (reference sequence). This CDR3 comprises 14 residues. V lost 2 bases and J lost 5, with 7 bases in between.

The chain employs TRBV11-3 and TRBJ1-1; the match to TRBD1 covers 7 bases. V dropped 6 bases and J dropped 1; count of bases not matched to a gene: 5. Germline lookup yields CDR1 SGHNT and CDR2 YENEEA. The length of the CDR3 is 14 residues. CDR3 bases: TGTGCCAGCAGTTCAGGGGGGCCGAACACTGAAGCTTTCTTT. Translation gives CASSSGGPNTEAFF.

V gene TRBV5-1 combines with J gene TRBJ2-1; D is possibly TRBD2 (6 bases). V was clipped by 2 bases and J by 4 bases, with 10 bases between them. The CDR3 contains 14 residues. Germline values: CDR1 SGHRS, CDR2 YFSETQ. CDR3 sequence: CASSFGGNYNEQFF. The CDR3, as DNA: TGCGCCAGCAGCTTTGGCGGGAATTACAATGAGCAGTTCTTC.

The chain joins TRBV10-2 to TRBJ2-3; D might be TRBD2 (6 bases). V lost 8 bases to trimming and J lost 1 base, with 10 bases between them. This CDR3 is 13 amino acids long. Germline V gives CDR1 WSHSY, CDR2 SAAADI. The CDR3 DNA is TGCGCCAGCGACGGAGGGGGCACAGATACGCAGTATTTT. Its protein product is CASDGGGTDTQYF.

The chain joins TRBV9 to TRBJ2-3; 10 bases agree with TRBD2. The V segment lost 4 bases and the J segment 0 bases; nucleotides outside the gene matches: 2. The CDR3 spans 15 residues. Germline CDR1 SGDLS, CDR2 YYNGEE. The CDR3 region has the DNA TGTGCCAGCAGCCCACTAGCGGGAAGCACAGATACGCAGTATTTT. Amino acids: CASSPLAGSTDTQYF.

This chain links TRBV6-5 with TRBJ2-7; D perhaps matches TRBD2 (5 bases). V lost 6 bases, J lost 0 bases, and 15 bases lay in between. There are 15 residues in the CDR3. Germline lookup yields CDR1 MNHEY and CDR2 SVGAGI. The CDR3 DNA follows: TGTGCCAGCAGCCAGAGTCCAACTAGCTCCTACGAGCAGTACTTC. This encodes CASSQSPTSSYEQYF.

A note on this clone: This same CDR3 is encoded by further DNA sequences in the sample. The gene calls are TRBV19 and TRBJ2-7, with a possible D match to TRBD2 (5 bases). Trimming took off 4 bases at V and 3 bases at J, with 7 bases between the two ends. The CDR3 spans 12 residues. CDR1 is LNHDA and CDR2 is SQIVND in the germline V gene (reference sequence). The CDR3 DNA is TGTGCCAGTAGTACCAGCGGCTACGAGCAGTACTTC. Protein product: CASSTSGYEQYF.

In DNA, the CDR3 is TGTGCCAGCAGCAATAAAAAGGGGGCCGGCGAGCAGTACGTC. Protein sequence: CASSNKKGAGEQYV. V and J are TRBV11-3 and TRBJ2-7; TRBD1 aligns across 7 bases. The CDR3 extends over 14 amino acids. Germline-derived CDR1 and CDR2 are SGHNT and YENEEA. V lost 5 bases and J lost 6; bases outside the gene matches: 10.

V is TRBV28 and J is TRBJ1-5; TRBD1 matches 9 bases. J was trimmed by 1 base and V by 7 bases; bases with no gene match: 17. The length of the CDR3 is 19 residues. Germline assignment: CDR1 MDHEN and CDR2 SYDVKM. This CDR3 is CASTPGTGIVGGSNQPQHF. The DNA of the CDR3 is TGTGCCAGCACCCCCGGGACAGGGATCGTTGGTGGAAGCAATCAGCCCCAGCATTTT.

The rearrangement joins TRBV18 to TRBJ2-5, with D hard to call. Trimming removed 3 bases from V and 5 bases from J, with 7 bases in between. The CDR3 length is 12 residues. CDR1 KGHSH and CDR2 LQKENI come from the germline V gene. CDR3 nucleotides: TGTGCCAGCTCACCGCCCGAGGAGACCCAGTACTTC. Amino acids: CASSPPEETQYF.

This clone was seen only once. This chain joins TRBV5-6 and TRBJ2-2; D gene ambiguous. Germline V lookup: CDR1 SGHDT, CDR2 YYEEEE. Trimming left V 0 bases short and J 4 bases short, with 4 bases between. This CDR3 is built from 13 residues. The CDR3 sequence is CASSLGPTGELFF. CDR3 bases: TGTGCCAGCAGCTTGGGGCCCACCGGGGAGCTGTTTTTT.

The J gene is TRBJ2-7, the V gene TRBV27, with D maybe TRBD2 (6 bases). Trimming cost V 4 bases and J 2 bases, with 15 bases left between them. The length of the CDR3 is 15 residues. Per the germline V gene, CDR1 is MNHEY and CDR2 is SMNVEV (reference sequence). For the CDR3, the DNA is TGTGCCAGCAGTTCGCGAGGAGGGAGAACCTACGAGCAGTACTTC. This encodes CASSSRGGRTYEQYF.

The CDR3 is CASSQAGEGLAGELFF. The CDR3 DNA sequence: TGTGCCAGCAGTCAGGCGGGAGAGGGGTTAGCCGGGGAGCTGTTTTTT. The chain links TRBV2 to TRBJ2-2; TRBD2 agrees at 7 bases. CDR3 length: 16 amino acids. Germline loops: CDR1 SNHLY, CDR2 FYNNEI. V was pared by 5 bases and J by 6 bases, with 12 bases of the junction left unmatched. Based on the CDR3 plus reference TRBV2 and TRBJ2-2, the full variable domain is EPEVTQTPSHQVTQMGQEVILRCVPISNHLYFYWYRQILGQKVEFLVSFYNNEISEKSEIFDDQFSVERPDGSNFTLKIRSTKLEDSAMYFCASSQAGEGLAGELFFGEGSRLTVL.